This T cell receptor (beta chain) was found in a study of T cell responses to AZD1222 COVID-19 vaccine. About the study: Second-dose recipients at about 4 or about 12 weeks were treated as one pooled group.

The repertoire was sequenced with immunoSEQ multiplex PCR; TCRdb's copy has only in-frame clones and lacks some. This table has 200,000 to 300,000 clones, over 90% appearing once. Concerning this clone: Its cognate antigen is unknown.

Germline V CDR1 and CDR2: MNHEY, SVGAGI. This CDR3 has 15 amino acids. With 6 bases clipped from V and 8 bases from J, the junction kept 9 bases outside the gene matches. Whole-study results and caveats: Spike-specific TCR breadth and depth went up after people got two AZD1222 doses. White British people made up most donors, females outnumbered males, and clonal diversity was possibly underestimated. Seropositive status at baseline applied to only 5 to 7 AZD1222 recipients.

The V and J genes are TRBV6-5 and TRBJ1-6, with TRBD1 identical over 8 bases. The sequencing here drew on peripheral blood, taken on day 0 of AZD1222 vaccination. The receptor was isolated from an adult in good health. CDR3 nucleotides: TGTGCCAGCAGATCAGGACAGGGTAATCATTCACCCCTCCACTTT. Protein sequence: CASRSGQGNHSPLHF.